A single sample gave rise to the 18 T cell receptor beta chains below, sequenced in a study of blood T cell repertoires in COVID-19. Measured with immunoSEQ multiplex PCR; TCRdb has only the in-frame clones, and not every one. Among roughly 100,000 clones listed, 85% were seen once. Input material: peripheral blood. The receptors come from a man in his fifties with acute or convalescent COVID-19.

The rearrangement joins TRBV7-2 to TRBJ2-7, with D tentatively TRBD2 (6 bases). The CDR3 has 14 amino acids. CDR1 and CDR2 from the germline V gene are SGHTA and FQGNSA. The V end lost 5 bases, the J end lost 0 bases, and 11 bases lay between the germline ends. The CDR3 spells CASSLAGSSYEQYF. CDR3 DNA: TGTGCCAGCAGCCTTGCGGGGAGCTCCTACGAGCAGTACTTC.

For the CDR3, the DNA is TGTGCCAGCAGTTACTCGAATTCAGGGGGTAACACCATATATTTT. It is translated as CASSYSNSGGNTIYF. The J gene is TRBJ1-3, the V gene TRBV6-5, with TRBD1 identical over 7 bases. The germline V gene encodes CDR1 MNHEY and CDR2 SVGAGI. V shed 0 bases, J shed 7 bases, and the junction held 6 bases outside the gene matches. The CDR3 contains 15 residues.

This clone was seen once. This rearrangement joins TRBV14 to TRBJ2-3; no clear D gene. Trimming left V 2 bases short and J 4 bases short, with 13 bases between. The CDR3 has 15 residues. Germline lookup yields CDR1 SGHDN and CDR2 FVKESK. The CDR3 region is CASSQFKVASDTQYF. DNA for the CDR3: TGTGCCAGCAGCCAATTTAAGGTAGCCTCAGATACGCAGTATTTT.

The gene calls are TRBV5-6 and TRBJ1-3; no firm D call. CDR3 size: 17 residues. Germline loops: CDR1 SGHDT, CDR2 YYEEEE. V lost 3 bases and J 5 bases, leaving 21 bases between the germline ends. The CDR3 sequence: CASSWGRLDGLRNTIYF. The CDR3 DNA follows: TGTGCCAGCAGCTGGGGTCGACTTGACGGACTAAGAAACACCATATATTTT.

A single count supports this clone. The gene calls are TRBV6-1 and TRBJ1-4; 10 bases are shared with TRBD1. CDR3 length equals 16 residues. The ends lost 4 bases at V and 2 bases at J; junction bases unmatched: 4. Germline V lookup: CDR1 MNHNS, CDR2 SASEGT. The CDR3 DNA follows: TGTGCCAGCAGTGGACAGGGGGCCTGGACTAATGAAAAACTGTTTTTT. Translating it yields CASSGQGAWTNEKLFF.

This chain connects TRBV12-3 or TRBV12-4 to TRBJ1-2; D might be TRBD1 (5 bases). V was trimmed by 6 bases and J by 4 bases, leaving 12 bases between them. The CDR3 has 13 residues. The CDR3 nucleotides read TGTGCCAGCAGCGTGACAGACAGCTATGGCTACACCTTC. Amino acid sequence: CASSVTDSYGYTF.

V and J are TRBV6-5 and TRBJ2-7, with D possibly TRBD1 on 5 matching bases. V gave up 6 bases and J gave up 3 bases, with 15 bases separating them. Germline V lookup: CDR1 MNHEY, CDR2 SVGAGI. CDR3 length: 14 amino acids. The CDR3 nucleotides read TGTGCCAGCAGGATCGCGACTGGACACTACGAGCAGTACTTC. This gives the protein CASRIATGHYEQYF.

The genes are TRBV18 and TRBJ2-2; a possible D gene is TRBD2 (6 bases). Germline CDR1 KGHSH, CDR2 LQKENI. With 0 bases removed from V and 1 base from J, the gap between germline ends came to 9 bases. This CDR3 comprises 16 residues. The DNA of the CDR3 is TGTGCCAGCTCACCACCGTTGGGGGGGAACACCGGGGAGCTGTTTTTT. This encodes CASSPPLGGNTGELFF. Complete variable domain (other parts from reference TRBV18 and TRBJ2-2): NAGVMQNPRHLVRRRGQEARLRCSPMKGHSHVYWYRQLPEEGLKFMVYLQKENIIDESGMPKERFSAEFPKEGPSILRIQQVVRGDSAAYFCASSPPLGGNTGELFFGEGSRLTVL.

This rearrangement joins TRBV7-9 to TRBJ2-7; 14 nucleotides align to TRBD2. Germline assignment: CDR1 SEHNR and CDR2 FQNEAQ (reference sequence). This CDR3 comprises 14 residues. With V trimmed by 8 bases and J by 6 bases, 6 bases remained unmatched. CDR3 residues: CASGTSGGGVEQYF. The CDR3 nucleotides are TGTGCCAGCGGGACTAGCGGGGGTGGGGTCGAGCAGTACTTC.

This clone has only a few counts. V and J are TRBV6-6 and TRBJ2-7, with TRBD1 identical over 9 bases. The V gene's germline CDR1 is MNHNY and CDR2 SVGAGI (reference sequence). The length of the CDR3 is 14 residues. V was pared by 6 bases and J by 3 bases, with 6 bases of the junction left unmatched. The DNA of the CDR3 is TGTGCCAGCAGGGGGACAGGGCCCCTCTACGAGCAGTACTTC. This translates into CASRGTGPLYEQYF.

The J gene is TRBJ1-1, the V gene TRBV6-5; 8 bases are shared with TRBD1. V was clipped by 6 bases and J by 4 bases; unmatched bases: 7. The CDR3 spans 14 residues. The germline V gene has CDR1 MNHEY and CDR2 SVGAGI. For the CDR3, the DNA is TGTGCCAGCAGGACTTATGGGACAGGCACTGAAGCTTTCTTT. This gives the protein CASRTYGTGTEAFF.

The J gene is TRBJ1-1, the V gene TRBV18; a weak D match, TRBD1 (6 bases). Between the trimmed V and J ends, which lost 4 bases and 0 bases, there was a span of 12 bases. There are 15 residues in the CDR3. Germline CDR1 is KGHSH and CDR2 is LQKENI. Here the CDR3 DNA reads TGTGCCAGCTCACGGGCAGGGGCCTTGAACACTGAAGCTTTCTTT. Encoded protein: CASSRAGALNTEAFF.

The CDR3 DNA is TGTGCCAGCAGCTACCGGACTAGCGCAGGGCCAGATACGCAGTATTTT. Its translation is CASSYRTSAGPDTQYF. The V and J genes are TRBV12-1 and TRBJ2-3; the D call TRBD2 from the table was never checked on the DNA. TRBV12-1 is noted as a pseudogene. CDR3 length: 16 residues.

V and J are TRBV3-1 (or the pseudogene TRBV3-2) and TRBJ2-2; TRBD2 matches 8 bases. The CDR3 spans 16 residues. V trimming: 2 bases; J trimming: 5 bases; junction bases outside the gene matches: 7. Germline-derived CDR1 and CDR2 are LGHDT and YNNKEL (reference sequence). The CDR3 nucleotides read TGTGCCAGCAGCCAACCCGTAGCGGGGTGGACCGGGGAGCTGTTTTTT. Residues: CASSQPVAGWTGELFF.

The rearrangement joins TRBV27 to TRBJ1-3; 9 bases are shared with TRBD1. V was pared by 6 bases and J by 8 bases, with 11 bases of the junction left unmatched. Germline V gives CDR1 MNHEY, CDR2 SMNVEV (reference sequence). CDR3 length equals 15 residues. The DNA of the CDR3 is TGTGCCAGCAGCCAGATAACAGGGGGCAGGCACACCATATATTTT. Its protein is CASSQITGGRHTIYF.

The CDR3 nucleotides are TGTGCCTCTGAGGGGATCGGGAGCGGGGCCGGGGAGCTGTTTTTT. Its protein is CASEGIGSGAGELFF. This chain links TRBV28 with TRBJ2-2; 7 bases map to TRBD2. CDR1 and CDR2 (germline): MDHEN, SYDVKM. The CDR3 is 15 amino acids. The V segment lost 11 bases and the J segment 6 bases; nucleotides outside the gene matches: 15.

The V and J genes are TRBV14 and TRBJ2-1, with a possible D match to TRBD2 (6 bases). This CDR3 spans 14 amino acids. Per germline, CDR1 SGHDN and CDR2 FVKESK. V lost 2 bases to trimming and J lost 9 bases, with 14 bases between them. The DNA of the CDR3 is TGTGCCAGCAGCCAATACATGCGGCGGGGTGAGCAGTTCTTC. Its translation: CASSQYMRRGEQFF.

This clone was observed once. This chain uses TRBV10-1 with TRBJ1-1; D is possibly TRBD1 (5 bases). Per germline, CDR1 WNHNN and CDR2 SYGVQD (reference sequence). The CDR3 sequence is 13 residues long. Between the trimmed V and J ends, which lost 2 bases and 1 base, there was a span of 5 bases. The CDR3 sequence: CASSEQGNTEAFF. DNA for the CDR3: TGCGCCAGCAGTGAGCAGGGGAACACTGAAGCTTTCTTT.